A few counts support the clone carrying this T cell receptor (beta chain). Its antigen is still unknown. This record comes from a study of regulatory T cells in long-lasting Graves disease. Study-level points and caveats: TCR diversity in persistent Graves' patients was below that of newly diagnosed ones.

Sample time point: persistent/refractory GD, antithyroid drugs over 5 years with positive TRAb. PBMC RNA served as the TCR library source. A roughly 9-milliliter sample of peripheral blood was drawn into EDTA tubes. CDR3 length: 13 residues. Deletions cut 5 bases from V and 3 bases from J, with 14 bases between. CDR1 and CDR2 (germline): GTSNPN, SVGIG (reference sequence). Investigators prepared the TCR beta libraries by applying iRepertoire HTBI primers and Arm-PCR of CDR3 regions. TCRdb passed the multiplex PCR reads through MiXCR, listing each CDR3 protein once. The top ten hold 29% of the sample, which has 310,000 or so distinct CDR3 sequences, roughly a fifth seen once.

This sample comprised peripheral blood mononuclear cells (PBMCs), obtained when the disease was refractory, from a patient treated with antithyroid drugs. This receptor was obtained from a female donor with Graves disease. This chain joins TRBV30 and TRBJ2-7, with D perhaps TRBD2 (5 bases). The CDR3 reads CAWEGLTRYEQYF. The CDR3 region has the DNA TGTGCCTGGGAGGGCCTAACCCGCTACGAGCAGTACTTC.